Described below is a single T cell receptor beta chain sequence and its context. What it binds is unknown. The sort gate was single viable CD3+CD4+CD8-CD45RO+ cells for memory CD4+ T cells. Positive selection with CD4 microbeads enriched total CD4+ T cells. The data belong to a study of memory CD4+ T cells and cytomegalovirus serostatus. The overall study: Donors were healthy Belgian adults, fewer than ten CMV seropositive and 20 to 25 seronegative. General study points: Suggested: most of the CMV-linked TCR signature lies in CD4+ memory cells. A US-trained random forest predicted CMV serostatus with median AUC around 0.9.

Germline V gene lookup returns CDR1 SGHTA and CDR2 FQGNSA. V shed 6 bases, J shed 5 bases, and the junction held 8 bases outside the gene matches. This CDR3 contains 14 residues. Repertoires were generated with immunoSEQ multiplex PCR, while TCRdb's copy carries only in-frame clones and drops some. The table has about 40,000 clones, about 82% seen once. This chain connects TRBV7-2 to TRBJ2-5; 8 nucleotides match TRBD1. This TCR came from an adult in good health and CMV-seronegative. The sample consisted of memory CD4+ T cells from blood. The CDR3 loop is CASSLDRVVETQYF. For the CDR3, the DNA is TGTGCCAGCAGTTTGGACAGGGTGGTGGAGACCCAGTACTTC. The full variable domain, in which reference TRBV7-2 and TRBJ2-5 provide the parts outside the CDR3, is GAGVSQSPSNKVTEKGKDVELRCDPISGHTALYWYRQSLGQGLEFLIYFQGNSAPDKSGLPSDRFSAERTGGSVSTLTIQRTQQEDSAVYLCASSLDRVVETQYFGPGTRLLVL.